This T cell receptor beta chain was observed in a study of response to subunit inactivated influenza vaccine. Study observations and caveats: It was the authors' suggestion that each seasonal influenza vaccination recruits few new T cells.

TCRdb reanalysed the RT-PCR reads using MiXCR and keeps one entry per CDR3 protein. The sample records 170,000 or so distinct CDR3 sequences, approximately 11% being singletons. CDR1 is KGHSH and CDR2 is LQKENI in the germline V gene. The CDR3 contains 14 residues. The ends were cut back, 4 bases at V and 4 bases at J, with 11 bases in the middle. With respect to this clonotype: No antigen is known for it.

This specimen was CD8+ T cells sorted from PBMCs, taken less than 30 months after vaccination. The receptor comes from a man aged 50-75 years who received an inactivated influenza vaccine. This rearrangement joins TRBV18 to TRBJ2-1, with TRBD2 as a possible D gene (5 bases). CDR3 DNA: TGTGCCAGCTCACGAGCAGAGGGTTACAATGAGCAGTTCTTC. This translates into CASSRAEGYNEQFF.